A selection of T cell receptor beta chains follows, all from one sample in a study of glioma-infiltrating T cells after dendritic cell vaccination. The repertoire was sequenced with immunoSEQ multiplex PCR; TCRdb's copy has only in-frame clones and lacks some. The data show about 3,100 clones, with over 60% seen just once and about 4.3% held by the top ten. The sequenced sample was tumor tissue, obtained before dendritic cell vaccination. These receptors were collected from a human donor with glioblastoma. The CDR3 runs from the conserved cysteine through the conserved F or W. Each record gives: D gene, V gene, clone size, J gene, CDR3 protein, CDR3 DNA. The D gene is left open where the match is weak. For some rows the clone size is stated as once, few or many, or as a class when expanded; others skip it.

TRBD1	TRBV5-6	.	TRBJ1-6	CASSLDGTGDNSPLHF	TGTGCCAGCAGCTTGGATGGGACAGGGGATAATTCACCCCTCCACTTT
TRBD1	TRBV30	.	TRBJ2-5	CAWSVGTGGLGETQYF	TGTGCCTGGAGTGTAGGGACAGGGGGCCTGGGAGAGACCCAGTACTTC
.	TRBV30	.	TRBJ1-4	CAWSGGGPQEKLFF	TGTGCCTGGAGTGGAGGGGGACCCCAGGAAAAACTGTTTTTT
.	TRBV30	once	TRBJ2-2	CACHFGGELFF	TGTGCCTGTCACTTTGGCGGGGAGCTGTTTTTT
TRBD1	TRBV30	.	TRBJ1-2	CAWSQPGTGNYGYTF	TGTGCCTGGAGTCAGCCTGGGACAGGGAACTATGGCTACACCTTC
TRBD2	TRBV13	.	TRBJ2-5	CASSSSSGGLGETQYF	TGTGCCAGCAGCTCCTCTAGCGGGGGGTTGGGGGAGACCCAGTACTTC
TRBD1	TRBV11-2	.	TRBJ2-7	CASSSGQGAYEQYF	TGTGCCAGCAGCTCCGGACAGGGAGCCTACGAGCAGTACTTC
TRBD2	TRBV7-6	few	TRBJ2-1	CASSSSGVRTNEQFF	TGTGCCAGCAGTTCTAGCGGGGTCAGGACCAATGAGCAGTTCTTC
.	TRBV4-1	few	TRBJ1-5	CASSQDYPYNQPQHF	TGCGCCAGCAGCCAAGATTATCCCTACAATCAGCCCCAGCATTTT
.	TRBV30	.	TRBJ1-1	CAWSLRVGGEAFF	TGTGCCTGGAGTCTGAGGGTCGGAGGGGAAGCTTTCTTT
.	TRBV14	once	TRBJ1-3	CASSVPPGNTIYF	TGTGCCAGCAGCGTTCCTCCTGGAAACACCATATATTTT
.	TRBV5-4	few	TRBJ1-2	CASSQVSSGFYGYTF	TGCGCCAGCAGCCAAGTATCTTCAGGGTTCTATGGCTACACCTTC
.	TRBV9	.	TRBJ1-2	CASSRLGQASYGYTF	TGTGCCAGCAGCCGACTAGGGCAGGCTTCGTATGGCTACACCTTC
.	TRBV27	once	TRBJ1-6	CASSFQGTYNSPLHF	TGTGCCAGCAGTTTTCAGGGGACCTATAATTCACCCCTCCACTTT
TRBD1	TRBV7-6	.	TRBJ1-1	CASSFRRGQGPTFF	TGTGCCAGCAGCTTCCGACGGGGACAGGGGCCCACATTCTTT
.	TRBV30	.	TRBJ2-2	CAWSLLSGELFF	TGTGCCTGGAGTTTATTGTCCGGGGAGCTGTTTTTT
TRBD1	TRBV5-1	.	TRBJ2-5	CASSLGTGAETQYF	TGCGCCAGCAGCCTCGGGACAGGGGCGGAGACCCAGTACTTC
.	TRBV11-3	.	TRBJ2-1	CASSLGGSTYNEQFF	TGTGCCAGCAGCTTAGGAGGCAGTACCTACAATGAGCAGTTCTTC
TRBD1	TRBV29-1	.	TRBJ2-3	CSSRTGAAVTDTQYF	TGCAGCTCGCGGACAGGGGCAGCTGTCACAGATACGCAGTATTTT
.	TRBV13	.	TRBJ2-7	CASSLGVYEQYF	TGTGCCAGCAGCCTCGGGGTCTACGAGCAGTACTTC
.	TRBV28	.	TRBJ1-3	CASSLSGSSGNTIYF	TGTGCCAGCAGTTTATCCGGTAGCTCTGGAAACACCATATATTTT
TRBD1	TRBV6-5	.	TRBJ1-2	CASSYLNRGQGYGYTF	TGTGCCAGCAGTTACCTCAACAGGGGGCAAGGCTATGGCTACACCTTC
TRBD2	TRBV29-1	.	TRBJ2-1	CSVIAGVAYNEQFF	TGCAGCGTGATAGCGGGGGTGGCCTACAATGAGCAGTTCTTC
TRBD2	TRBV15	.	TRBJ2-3	CATSREKRGGADTQYF	TGTGCCACCAGCAGAGAAAAGCGGGGGGGCGCAGATACGCAGTATTTT
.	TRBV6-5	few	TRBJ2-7	CASRKGSYEQYF	TGTGCCAGCAGAAAGGGGTCCTACGAGCAGTACTTC
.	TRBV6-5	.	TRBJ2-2	CASSYSGFDGELFF	TGTGCCAGCAGTTACTCCGGGTTTGACGGGGAGCTGTTTTTT
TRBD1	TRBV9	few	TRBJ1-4	CASSETGGNTNEKLFF	TGTGCCAGCAGCGAGACAGGGGGCAACACTAATGAAAAACTGTTTTTT
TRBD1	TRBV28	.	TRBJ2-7	CASSTPGTGVLHEQYF	TGTGCCAGCAGCACCCCTGGGACAGGGGTGCTCCACGAGCAGTACTTC
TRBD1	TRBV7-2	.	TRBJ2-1	CASSAHQGADNEQFF	TGTGCCAGCAGCGCACACCAGGGGGCGGACAATGAGCAGTTCTTC
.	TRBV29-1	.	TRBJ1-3	CSVVTGPSGNTIYF	TGCAGCGTTGTGACAGGCCCCTCTGGAAACACCATATATTTT
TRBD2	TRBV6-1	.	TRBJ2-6	CASSEAVAGASGANVLTF	TGTGCCAGCAGTGAAGCAGTAGCGGGGGCGTCTGGGGCCAACGTCCTGACTTTC
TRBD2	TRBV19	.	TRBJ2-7	CASSINSGGSSEQYF	TGTGCCAGTAGTATAAACAGCGGGGGGTCCAGCGAGCAGTACTTC